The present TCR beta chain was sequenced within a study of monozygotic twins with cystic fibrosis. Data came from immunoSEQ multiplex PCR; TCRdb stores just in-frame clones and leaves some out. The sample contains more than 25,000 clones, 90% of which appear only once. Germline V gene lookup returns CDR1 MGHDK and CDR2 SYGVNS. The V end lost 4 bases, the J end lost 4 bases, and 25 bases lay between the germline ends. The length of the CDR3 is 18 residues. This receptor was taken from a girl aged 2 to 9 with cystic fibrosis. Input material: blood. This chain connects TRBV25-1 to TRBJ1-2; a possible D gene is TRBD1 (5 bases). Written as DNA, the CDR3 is TGTGCCAGCAGTGTATCTTCCCGGGACGTAAAACATTCCTATGGCTACACCTTC. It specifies CASSVSSRDVKHSYGYTF.